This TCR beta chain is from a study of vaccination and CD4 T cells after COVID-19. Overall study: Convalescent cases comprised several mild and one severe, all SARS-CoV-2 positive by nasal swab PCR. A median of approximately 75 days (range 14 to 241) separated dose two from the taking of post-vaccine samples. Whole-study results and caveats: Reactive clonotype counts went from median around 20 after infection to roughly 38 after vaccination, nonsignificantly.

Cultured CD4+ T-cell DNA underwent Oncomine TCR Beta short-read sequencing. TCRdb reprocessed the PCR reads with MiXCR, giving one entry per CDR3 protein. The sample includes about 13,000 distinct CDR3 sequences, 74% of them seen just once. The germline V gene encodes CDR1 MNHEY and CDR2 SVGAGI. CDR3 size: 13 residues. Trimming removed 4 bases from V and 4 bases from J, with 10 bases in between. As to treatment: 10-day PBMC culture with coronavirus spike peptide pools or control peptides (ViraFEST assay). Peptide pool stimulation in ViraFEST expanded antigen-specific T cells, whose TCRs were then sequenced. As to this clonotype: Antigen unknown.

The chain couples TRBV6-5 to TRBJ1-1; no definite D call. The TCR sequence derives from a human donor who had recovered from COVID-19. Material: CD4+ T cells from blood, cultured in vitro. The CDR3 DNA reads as TGTGCCAGCAGTTTGGGCCGAAGCACTGAAGCTTTCTTT. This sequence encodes CASSLGRSTEAFF.